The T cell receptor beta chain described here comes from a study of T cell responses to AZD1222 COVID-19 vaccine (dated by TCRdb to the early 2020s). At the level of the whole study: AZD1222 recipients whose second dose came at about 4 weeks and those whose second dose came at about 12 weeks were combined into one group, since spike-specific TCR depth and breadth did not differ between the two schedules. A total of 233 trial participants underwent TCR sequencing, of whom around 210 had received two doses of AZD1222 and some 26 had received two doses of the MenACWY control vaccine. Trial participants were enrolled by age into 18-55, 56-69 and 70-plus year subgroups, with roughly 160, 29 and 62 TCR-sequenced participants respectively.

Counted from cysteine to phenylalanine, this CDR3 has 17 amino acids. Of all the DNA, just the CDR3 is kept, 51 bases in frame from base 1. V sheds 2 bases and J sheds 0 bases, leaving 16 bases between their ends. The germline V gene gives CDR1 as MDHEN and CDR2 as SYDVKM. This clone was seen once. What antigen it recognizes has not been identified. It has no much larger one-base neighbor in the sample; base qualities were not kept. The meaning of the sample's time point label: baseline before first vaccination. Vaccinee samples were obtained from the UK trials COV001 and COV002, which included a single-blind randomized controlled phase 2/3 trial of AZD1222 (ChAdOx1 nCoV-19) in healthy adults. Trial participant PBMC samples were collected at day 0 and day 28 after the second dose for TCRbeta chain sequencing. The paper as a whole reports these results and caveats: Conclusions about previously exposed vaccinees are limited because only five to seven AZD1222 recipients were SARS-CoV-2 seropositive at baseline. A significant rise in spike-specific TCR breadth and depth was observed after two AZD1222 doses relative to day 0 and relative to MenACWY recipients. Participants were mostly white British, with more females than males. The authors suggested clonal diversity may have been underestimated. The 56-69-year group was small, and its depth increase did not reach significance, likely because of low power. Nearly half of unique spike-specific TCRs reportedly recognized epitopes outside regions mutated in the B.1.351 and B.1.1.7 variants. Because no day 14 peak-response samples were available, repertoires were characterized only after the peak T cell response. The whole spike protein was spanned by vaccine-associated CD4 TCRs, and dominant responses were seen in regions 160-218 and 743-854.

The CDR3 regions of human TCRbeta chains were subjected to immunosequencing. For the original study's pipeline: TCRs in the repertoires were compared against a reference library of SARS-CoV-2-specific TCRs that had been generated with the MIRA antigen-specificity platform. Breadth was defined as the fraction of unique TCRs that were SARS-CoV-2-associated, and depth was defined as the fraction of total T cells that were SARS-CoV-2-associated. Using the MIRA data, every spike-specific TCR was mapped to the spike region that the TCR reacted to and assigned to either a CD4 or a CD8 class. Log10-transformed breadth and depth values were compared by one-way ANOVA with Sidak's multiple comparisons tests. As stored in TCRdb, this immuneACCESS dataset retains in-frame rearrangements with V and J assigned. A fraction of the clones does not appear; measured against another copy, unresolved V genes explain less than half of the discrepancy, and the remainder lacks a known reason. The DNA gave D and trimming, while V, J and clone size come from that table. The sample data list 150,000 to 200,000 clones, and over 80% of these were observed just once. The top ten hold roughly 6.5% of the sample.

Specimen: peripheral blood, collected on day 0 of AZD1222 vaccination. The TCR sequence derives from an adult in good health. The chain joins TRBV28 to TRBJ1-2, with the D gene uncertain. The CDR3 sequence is CASSLATLMGTNYGYTF. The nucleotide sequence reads TGTGCCAGCAGTTTAGCAACCCTGATGGGAACTAACTATGGCTACACCTTC.